Presented here are 11 T cell receptor beta chains from one specimen sequenced in a study of shared clonotypes between healthy human individuals. Method: immunoSEQ multiplex PCR; TCRdb's copy keeps in-frame clones and lacks some. The sample yields hundreds of thousands of clones, approximately 96% seen once. It was CD45RO-negative cells, positively selected for CCR7, that made up naive CD8 cells, with terminally differentiated effector memory CD45RA+ cells excluded. The sample was naive CD8+ T cells sorted from blood. These receptors all stem from a woman between 25 and 40 years old in good health.

The V and J genes are TRBV5-6 and TRBJ2-3; 8 nucleotides match TRBD2. V shed 0 bases and J 6 bases; nucleotides not matched to a gene: 18. Germline V CDR1 and CDR2: SGHDT, YYEEEE. The CDR3 totals 19 residues. The chain's CDR3 is CASSLEGSGSRFASDTQYF. CDR3 coding DNA: TGTGCCAGCAGCTTGGAGGGGAGCGGGAGCCGCTTTGCGTCGGATACGCAGTATTTT.

V gene TRBV2 combines with J gene TRBJ2-5; TRBD1 matches 8 bases. The germline gives CDR1 SNHLY, CDR2 FYNNEI. Trimming took 6 bases from V and 5 from J; bases not matched to a gene: 5. The CDR3 consists of 13 residues. The CDR3 is CASRRQGYETQYF. The CDR3 DNA follows: TGTGCCAGCAGGCGACAGGGGTATGAGACCCAGTACTTC.

The chain couples TRBV28 to TRBJ2-7, with a tentative D call TRBD2 (7 bases). Trimming shortened V by 6 bases and J by 6 bases, and 15 bases separated the two germline ends. This CDR3 region has 13 residues. Germline V gene data show CDR1 as MDHEN and CDR2 as SYDVKM. CDR3 bases: TGTGCCAGCAGGAGGGGGAGGGCAGGCGAGCAGTACTTC. This sequence encodes CASRRGRAGEQYF.

The genes are TRBV9 and TRBJ2-7, with TRBD2 identical over 7 bases. CDR3 length: 15 residues. Germline trimming cut 4 bases from V and 1 base from J; bases unmatched to any gene: 8. Germline V gene data show CDR1 as SGDLS and CDR2 as YYNGEE. The CDR3 DNA sequence: TGTGCCAGCAGCACCCAAAGCGGGGCTTCCTACGAGCAGTACTTC. Amino acids: CASSTQSGASYEQYF.

This sequence joins TRBV27 and TRBJ1-1; D may be TRBD1 (5 bases). This CDR3 is 15 amino acids long. Germline V lookup: CDR1 MNHEY, CDR2 SMNVEV (reference sequence). Trimming removed 7 bases from V and 3 bases from J, with 18 bases in between. Here the CDR3 DNA reads TGTGCCAGCACCTCGCGTGGGGGGTATTACACTGAAGCTTTCTTT. It yields the protein CASTSRGGYYTEAFF.

The chain's CDR3 is CASSGETEPRQFF. The DNA for the CDR3 is TGTGCCAGCAGCGGGGAGACTGAGCCTCGGCAGTTCTTC. The chain is built from TRBV2 and TRBJ2-1, with a possible D match to TRBD2 (5 bases). Trimming shortened V by 6 bases and J by 12 bases, and 18 bases separated the two germline ends. CDR3 length: 13 amino acids. The germline V gene has CDR1 SNHLY and CDR2 FYNNEI.

This clone was observed a single time. This specimen includes other DNA sequences encoding the same CDR3. The chain combines TRBV5-1 with TRBJ2-7, with 7 bases aligning to TRBD2. Losses at the gene ends were 0 bases for V and 4 bases for J; bases not matched to a gene: 1. This CDR3 has 13 amino acids. CDR1 is SGHRS, CDR2 YFSETQ, per germline. CDR3 sequence (DNA): TGCGCCAGCAGCTTGGGCGGGGGTTACGAGCAGTACTTC. Its protein product is CASSLGGGYEQYF. Filled out from reference TRBV5-1 and TRBJ2-7, the complete variable domain reads KAGVTQTPRYLIKTRGQQVTLSCSPISGHRSVSWYQQTPGQGLQFLFEYFSETQRNKGNFPGRFSGRQFSNSRSEMNVSTLELGDSALYLCASSLGGGYEQYFGPGTRLTVT.

The V and J genes are TRBV28 and TRBJ2-1; D is unclear. The V gene's germline CDR1 is MDHEN and CDR2 SYDVKM. The CDR3 is 14 residues long. The germline V and J ends were trimmed by 6 bases and 0 bases, with 9 bases remaining between them. CDR3 nucleotide sequence: TGTGCCAGCAGGGAGCTGGGCTCCTACAATGAGCAGTTCTTC. Amino acids: CASRELGSYNEQFF.

On this clone: The identical CDR3 is also encoded by other nucleotide sequences in the sample. The J gene is TRBJ2-1, the V gene TRBV5-1, with D unresolved. The CDR3 loop spans 12 amino acids. Germline loops: CDR1 SGHRS, CDR2 YFSETQ. Trimming removed 0 bases from V and 7 bases from J, with 5 bases in between. The CDR3 DNA sequence: TGCGCCAGCAGCTTGGGCCCGAATGAGCAGTTCTTC. This encodes CASSLGPNEQFF.

This chain connects TRBV27 to TRBJ2-1; D remains unclear. Germline CDR1 reads MNHEY; CDR2 reads SMNVEV (reference sequence). The CDR3 length is 11 residues. Between the trimmed V and J ends, which lost 9 bases and 8 bases, there was a span of 11 bases. CDR3 coding DNA: TGTGCCAGTAAAGAGGTCGATGAGCAGTTCTTC. It translates to CASKEVDEQFF.

This chain connects TRBV27 to TRBJ2-2; possibly TRBD1 for D (6 bases). The germline gives CDR1 MNHEY, CDR2 SMNVEV (reference sequence). The length of the CDR3 is 15 residues. The V end was cut by 3 bases, the J end by 8 bases, with 16 bases between. The CDR3 region has the DNA TGTGCCAGCAGTTTGGACAGAGGATCTTCGGGGGAGCTGTTTTTT. Its protein product is CASSLDRGSSGELFF.